These 32 T cell receptor beta chains came from one sample sequenced in a study of T-cell memory formation after mild COVID-19. TCRdb re-called the 5' RACE reads with MiXCR, one entry per CDR3 protein. In the table there are about 110,000 distinct CDR3 sequences, roughly a sixth of which are singletons. The sequenced sample consisted of PBMCs or a T cell subset sorted from them (not recorded which). These receptor sequences come from a man younger than 35 who had mild COVID-19 (a few samples of this study predate the infection). Cell type and time point are not known.

J is TRBJ2-5 and V is TRBV7-2; D is unclear. The CDR3 length is 12 residues. Germline V CDR1 and CDR2: SGHTA, FQGNSA. Trimming removed 7 bases from V and 7 bases from J, with 13 bases in between. CDR3 sequence reads: CASMSLGWTQYF. CDR3 DNA sequence: TGTGCCAGCATGAGCCTCGGGTGGACCCAGTACTTC.

The CDR3 protein is CASSLRDVNYGYTF. The CDR3 coding sequence is TGTGCCAGCAGCTTACGGGACGTTAACTATGGCTACACCTTC. The chain is built from TRBV7-8 and TRBJ1-2, with D possibly matching TRBD1 (5 bases). The germline V and J ends were trimmed by 2 bases and 1 base, with 8 bases remaining between them. CDR3 length: 14 residues. Germline V gene sequence: CDR1 SGHVS, CDR2 FQNEAQ.

In its sample, this clonotype was seen a few times. This chain connects TRBV5-6 to TRBJ2-5; 7 nucleotides align to TRBD2. V lost 2 bases to trimming and J lost 1 base; unmatched junction nucleotides: 2. Germline-derived CDR1 and CDR2 are SGHDT and YYEEEE. This CDR3 spans 14 amino acids. The DNA for the CDR3 is TGTGCCAGCAGCTTCCGGGGGGTCCAAGAGACCCAGTACTTC. Its protein product is CASSFRGVQETQYF.

This clonotype was counted only a few times. The rearrangement uses TRBV2 and TRBJ1-4; D uncertain. Trimming took 3 bases from V and 5 from J, leaving 10 bases between them. The V gene's germline CDR1 is SNHLY and CDR2 FYNNEI. There are 14 residues in the CDR3. The CDR3 region is CASSEWSINEKLFF. For the CDR3, the DNA is TGTGCCAGCAGTGAGTGGAGCATAAATGAAAAACTGTTTTTT.

This clonotype was observed at least ten times. The V and J genes are TRBV7-6 and TRBJ2-1; 7 bases line up with TRBD1. Germline CDR1 and CDR2: SGHVS and FNYEAQ. Trimming cost V 3 bases and J 7 bases; bases outside gene matches: 9. The CDR3 contains 15 residues. In DNA form, the CDR3 reads TGTGCCAGCAGCTTCCCCCCGGGACAGACAAATGAGCAGTTCTTC. Protein sequence: CASSFPPGQTNEQFF.

In DNA form, the CDR3 reads TGTGCCAGCAGTTTCCAGAGAGTCCAGATTGATACGCAGTATTTT. It is translated as CASSFQRVQIDTQYF. The chain links TRBV12-3 or TRBV12-4 to TRBJ2-3; unclear D gene. The V and J ends lost 3 bases and 6 bases respectively, with 16 bases between them. This CDR3 spans 15 amino acids.

V and J are TRBV7-2 and TRBJ2-2; D is uncertain. The CDR3 spans 14 residues. The V gene's germline CDR1 is SGHTA and CDR2 FQGNSA. Between the trimmed V and J ends, which lost 5 bases and 4 bases, there was a span of 11 bases. CDR3 region: CASSPYLSTGELFF. CDR3 nucleotides: TGTGCCAGCAGCCCATACCTCTCCACCGGGGAGCTGTTTTTT. The variable domain in full, with the rest retrieved from reference TRBV7-2 and TRBJ2-2, is GAGVSQSPSNKVTEKGKDVELRCDPISGHTALYWYRQSLGQGLEFLIYFQGNSAPDKSGLPSDRFSAERTGGSVSTLTIQRTQQEDSAVYLCASSPYLSTGELFFGEGSRLTVL.

The V and J genes are TRBV14 and TRBJ2-5; D is uncertain. This CDR3 spans 14 amino acids. Germline V gene sequence: CDR1 SGHDN, CDR2 FVKESK. V shed 0 bases and J shed 2 bases, with 7 bases lying between them. The CDR3 sequence: CASSQDPLQETQYF. CDR3 DNA sequence: TGTGCCAGCAGCCAAGATCCACTTCAAGAGACCCAGTACTTC.

This clonotype was counted only a few times. The rearrangement links TRBV5-6 to TRBJ2-7; 7 bases fit TRBD1. Germline lookup yields CDR1 SGHDT and CDR2 YYEEEE. V gave up 4 bases and J gave up 2 bases; unmatched junction bases: 6. The CDR3 totals 14 residues. CDR3 protein: CASSQLGQPYEQYV. As DNA, the CDR3 is TGTGCCAGCAGCCAACTGGGACAGCCCTACGAGCAGTACGTC.

The chain uses TRBV10-3 and TRBJ2-1; 14 bases fit TRBD2. CDR1 and CDR2 (germline): ENHRY, SYGVKD. Germline trimming cut 6 bases from V and 10 bases from J; bases unmatched to any gene: 14. This CDR3 has 17 amino acids. In DNA, the CDR3 is TGTGCCATCAGGGGGACTAGCGGGGGCCTCCAGAGGGAAGAGCAGTTCTTC. Translated: CAIRGTSGGLQREEQFF.

This clonotype was detected a few times. CDR3 coding DNA: TGCGCCAGCAGCTTGTTCACAGGCCCAGATACGCAGTATTTT. Residues: CASSLFTGPDTQYF. The chain uses TRBV5-1 and TRBJ2-3; TRBD1 might be the D (5 bases). The germline V gene has CDR1 SGHRS and CDR2 YFSETQ. The CDR3 totals 14 residues. V shed 1 base and J shed 4 bases, with 10 bases lying between them.

V and J are TRBV12-3 or TRBV12-4 and TRBJ1-2, with unresolved D. V dropped 7 bases and J dropped 4 bases, with 10 bases sitting between them. This CDR3 has 12 residues. DNA of the CDR3: TGTGCCAGCACAGGCGGGCCCTATGGCTACACCTTC. Translating gives CASTGGPYGYTF.

This clonotype was observed a few times. The V and J genes are TRBV2 and TRBJ2-7; TRBD1 matches at 8 bases. The CDR3 extends over 14 amino acids. From germline, CDR1 is SNHLY and CDR2 FYNNEI. Unmatched junction bases numbered 8, after V lost 5 bases and J lost 5 bases. The CDR3 loop reads CASSIGQGGHEQYF. The CDR3 DNA sequence: TGTGCCAGCAGTATAGGACAGGGAGGTCACGAGCAGTACTTC.

A few counts support this clonotype. The genes are TRBV7-8 and TRBJ2-5; the D gene is possibly TRBD2 (6 bases). This CDR3 region has 14 residues. CDR1 SGHVS and CDR2 FQNEAQ come from the germline V gene. V was clipped by 7 bases and J by 0 bases, with 12 bases between them. CDR3 nucleotide sequence: TGTGCCAGCAAACCAGGGAGGCACCAAGAGACCCAGTACTTC. Its protein is CASKPGRHQETQYF.

This clonotype was detected many times. V and J are TRBV12-3 or TRBV12-4 and TRBJ2-7; D unclear. Deletions cut 7 bases from V and 6 bases from J, with 16 bases between. This CDR3 has 13 amino acids. The CDR3 is CASKILGLPEQYF. The CDR3 DNA sequence: TGTGCCAGCAAAATTCTAGGCCTGCCCGAGCAGTACTTC.

DNA of the CDR3: TGTGCCACCTCGTCGGCAGGGGGCGTCTCGGGCACCGGGGAGCTGTTTTTT. Protein product: CATSSAGGVSGTGELFF. The rearrangement joins TRBV15 to TRBJ2-2, with TRBD1 matching 8 bases. The trim removed 8 bases at V and 4 bases at J, leaving 15 bases unmatched. The length of the CDR3 is 17 residues. CDR1 and CDR2 (germline): LNHNV, YYDKDF (reference sequence).

This clonotype was detected a few times. The CDR3 DNA follows: TGCGCCTCCGGGACAGCGGGCACAGACGTCCTGACTTTC. This gives the protein CASGTAGTDVLTF. The rearrangement links TRBV5-1 to TRBJ2-6, with a possible D match to TRBD1 (7 bases). V lost 10 bases, J lost 11 bases, and 19 bases lay in between. Germline assignment: CDR1 SGHRS and CDR2 YFSETQ. CDR3 length equals 13 residues.

The gene calls are TRBV6-5 and TRBJ1-1, with a weak D call TRBD1 (6 bases). The germline gives CDR1 MNHEY, CDR2 SVGAGI. The CDR3 has 13 amino acids. V was trimmed by 0 bases and J by 10 bases, leaving 12 bases between them. CDR3 DNA: TGTGCCAGCAGTTACTCGCGGGGCAGGGGAGCTTTCTTT. Residues: CASSYSRGRGAFF.

The chain combines TRBV4-2 with TRBJ2-3; possibly TRBD2 for D (7 bases). With 1 base removed from V and 4 bases from J, the gap between germline ends came to 15 bases. CDR3 length equals 16 residues. Germline V gives CDR1 LGHNA, CDR2 YNFKEQ. CDR3 residues: CASSQGEGGVADTQYF. As DNA, the CDR3 is TGTGCCAGCAGCCAAGGGGAGGGGGGAGTAGCAGATACGCAGTATTTT.

The V call is TRBV12-3 or TRBV12-4, the J call TRBJ2-2; D is unresolved. Trimming took 6 bases from V and 11 from J, leaving 13 bases between them. This CDR3 comprises 12 residues. This CDR3 is CASSPVSRELFF. DNA for the CDR3: TGTGCCAGCAGCCCCGTCAGTAGAGAGCTGTTTTTT.

A few counts support this clonotype. The chain links TRBV14 to TRBJ2-3; maybe TRBD2 (6 bases). This CDR3 is built from 16 residues. Germline V gene data show CDR1 as SGHDN and CDR2 as FVKESK. The germline V and J ends were trimmed by 0 bases and 6 bases, with 16 bases remaining between them. The CDR3 DNA reads TGTGCCAGCAGCCAAGATCAAGCGGGCCTTACGGATACGCAGTATTTT. Translated: CASSQDQAGLTDTQYF. The whole variable domain, filled in from reference TRBV14 and TRBJ2-3, reads EAGVTQFPSHSVIEKGQTVTLRCDPISGHDNLYWYRRVMGKEIKFLLHFVKESKQDESGMPNNRFLAERTGGTYSTLKVQPAELEDSGVYFCASSQDQAGLTDTQYFGPGTRLTVL.

V and J are TRBV5-1 and TRBJ2-5; D is perhaps TRBD2 (6 bases). The V end lost 0 bases, the J end lost 4 bases, and 10 bases lay between the germline ends. The CDR3 contains 14 residues. Germline values: CDR1 SGHRS, CDR2 YFSETQ. The CDR3 spells CASSLAAGTETQYF. The CDR3 bases are TGCGCCAGCAGCTTGGCGGCGGGGACAGAGACCCAGTACTTC.

This clonotype was counted between two and nine times. This sequence joins TRBV7-8 and TRBJ2-1; the match to TRBD2 covers 7 bases. The CDR3 length is 16 residues. Germline CDR1 reads SGHVS; CDR2 reads FQNEAQ. The V gene end was trimmed by 3 bases and the J gene end by 0 bases; junction bases not matched to a gene: 5. The CDR3 bases are TGTGCCAGCAGCTTTCGGACTAGGAGCTCCTACAATGAGCAGTTCTTC. Translation gives CASSFRTRSSYNEQFF.

V is TRBV7-2 and J is TRBJ1-1; 7 bases line up with TRBD1. CDR3 length: 14 amino acids. Germline CDR1 SGHTA, CDR2 FQGNSA. The V segment lost 7 bases and the J segment 1 base; nucleotides outside the gene matches: 6. In nucleotides, the CDR3 is TGTGCCAGCACGACAGGGTTTGCGAACACTGAAGCTTTCTTT. Translating it yields CASTTGFANTEAFF.

The chain carries TRBV29-1 and TRBJ2-3, with 10 bases matching TRBD1. The J segment lost 9 bases and the V segment lost 7 bases, leaving 13 bases of the junction unmatched. The CDR3 extends over 14 amino acids. CDR1 SQVTM and CDR2 ANQGSEA come from the germline V gene. The CDR3 coding sequence is TGCAGCGCCGGACAGGGGGTGAGGGTTGAGACGCAGTATTTT. Amino acid sequence: CSAGQGVRVETQYF.

V and J are TRBV11-1 and TRBJ2-4; D perhaps matches TRBD2 (6 bases). There are 19 residues in the CDR3. V was pared by 3 bases and J by 1 base, with 22 bases between. Germline loops: CDR1 SGHAT, CDR2 FQDESV (reference sequence). CDR3 residues: CASSLEPGSPSEAKNIQYF. CDR3 DNA: TGTGCCAGCAGCTTGGAACCCGGGAGCCCCAGCGAGGCCAAAAACATTCAGTACTTC.

Written as DNA, the CDR3 is TGTGCCTGGAGTTCCAGGGAGGACCAGCCCCAGCATTTT. The encoded protein is CAWSSREDQPQHF. The gene calls are TRBV30 and TRBJ1-5; D is possibly TRBD1 (5 bases). This CDR3 is built from 13 residues. Trimming cost V 2 bases and J 7 bases, with 12 bases left between them. CDR1 is GTSNPN, CDR2 SVGIG, per germline (reference sequence).

The chain uses TRBV20-1 and TRBJ2-1, with 8 nucleotides matching TRBD2. The germline V gene has CDR1 DFQATT and CDR2 SNEGSKA (reference sequence). The CDR3 covers 14 residues. V dropped 5 bases and J dropped 4; count of bases not matched to a gene: 7. The CDR3 DNA reads as TGCAGTGCTGCGGGGGGTCTGGTTTACAATGAGCAGTTCTTC. It yields the protein CSAAGGLVYNEQFF.

A few counts support this clonotype. The chain joins TRBV20-1 to TRBJ2-1, with a weak D call TRBD2 (5 bases). The V gene lost 8 bases and the J gene lost 3 bases, with 17 bases spanning the gap. Germline V gives CDR1 DFQATT, CDR2 SNEGSKA (reference sequence). The CDR3 is 14 residues long. The CDR3 sequence is CSTSKGTSYNEQFF. DNA for the CDR3: TGCAGTACATCAAAAGGAACTAGCTACAATGAGCAGTTCTTC.

This clonotype has only a few counts. Written as DNA, the CDR3 is TGTGCCAGCACGTCGGCTCACTGGCCCTACAATGAGCAGTTCTTC. The encoded protein is CASTSAHWPYNEQFF. This sequence joins TRBV6-2 or TRBV6-3 and TRBJ2-1; D gene uncertain. The CDR3 is 15 amino acids. The V and J ends lost 7 bases and 2 bases respectively, with 15 bases between them. CDR1 is MNHEY, CDR2 SVGEGT, per germline.

The chain is built from TRBV7-9 and TRBJ1-1; 8 bases match TRBD1. Germline assignment: CDR1 SEHNR and CDR2 FQNEAQ (reference sequence). CDR3 length: 13 amino acids. V trimming: 5 bases; J trimming: 5 bases; junction bases outside the gene matches: 4. The chain's CDR3 is CASSNRGGTEAFF. CDR3 in DNA: TGTGCCAGCAGCAACAGGGGGGGAACTGAAGCTTTCTTT.

CDR3 sequence reads: CASSPLAGGLSEQFF. In DNA form, the CDR3 reads TGTGCCAGCAGCCCACTAGCGGGGGGGCTTAGTGAGCAGTTCTTC. V usage is TRBV4-2 and J usage is TRBJ2-1, with TRBD2 identical over 13 bases. CDR3 length: 15 amino acids. Germline lookup yields CDR1 LGHNA and CDR2 YNFKEQ. With 4 bases clipped from V and 9 bases from J, the junction kept 6 bases outside the gene matches.